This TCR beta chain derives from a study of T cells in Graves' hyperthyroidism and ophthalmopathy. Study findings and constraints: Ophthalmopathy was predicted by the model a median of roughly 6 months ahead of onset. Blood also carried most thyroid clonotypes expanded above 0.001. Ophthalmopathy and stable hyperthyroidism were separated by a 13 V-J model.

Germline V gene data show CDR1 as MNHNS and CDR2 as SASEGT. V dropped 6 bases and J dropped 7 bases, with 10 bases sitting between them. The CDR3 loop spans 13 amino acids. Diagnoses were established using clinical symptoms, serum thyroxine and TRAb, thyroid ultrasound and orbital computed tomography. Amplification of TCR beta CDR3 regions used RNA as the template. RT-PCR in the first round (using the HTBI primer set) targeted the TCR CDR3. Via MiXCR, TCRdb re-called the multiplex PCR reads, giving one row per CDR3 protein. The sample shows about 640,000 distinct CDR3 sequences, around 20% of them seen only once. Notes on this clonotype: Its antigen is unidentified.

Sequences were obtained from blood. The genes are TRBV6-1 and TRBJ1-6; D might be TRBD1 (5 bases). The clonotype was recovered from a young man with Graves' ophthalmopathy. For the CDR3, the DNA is TGTGCCAGCAGCTCCCGACAGAATTCACCCCTCCACTTT. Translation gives CASSSRQNSPLHF.